This T cell receptor (beta chain) was found in a study of blood T cell repertoires in COVID-19. Whole-study context: Sites across the United States, Italy and Spain contributed samples from acute and convalescent COVID-19. PBMCs, B-cell-depleted T cells, or T cells provided the cDNA or gDNA that made up the material.

Participants reported their clinical history, and cohort assignment relied on those reports. This clone was counted once. The assay was immunoSEQ multiplex PCR, and TCRdb's table has in-frame clones only and misses some. The sample has 250,000 to 350,000 clones; around 87% are singletons. Germline trimming cut 5 bases from V and 4 bases from J; bases unmatched to any gene: 2. Germline CDR1 reads MNHEY; CDR2 reads SVGEGT. This CDR3 contains 14 residues. The sample consisted of PBMCs or T cells enriched from blood (not recorded which). The genes are TRBV6-2 or TRBV6-3 and TRBJ2-3, with 11 bases identical to TRBD2. The sequence was obtained from a woman in her thirties who had recovered from COVID-19. Here the CDR3 DNA reads TGTGCCAGCAGTATAGCGGGGGGGGCAGATACGCAGTATTTT. The encoded protein is CASSIAGGADTQYF.